Sequencing of this TCR beta chain was carried out in a study of blood T cell repertoires in COVID-19. Germline lookup yields CDR1 KGHSH and CDR2 LQKENI. The CDR3 length is 15 residues. V was clipped by 0 bases and J by 4 bases; unmatched bases: 1. Some clones are missing from TCRdb's copy, which holds only in-frame ones; the method was immunoSEQ multiplex PCR. This repertoire shows about 120,000 clones, 84% found once; its top ten account for around 4.2%. This receptor was identified in a woman in her twenties or thirties who had recovered from COVID-19. The material sequenced was PBMCs or T cells enriched from blood (not recorded which). This chain joins TRBV18 and TRBJ2-5; 11 bases are shared with TRBD1. CDR3 nucleotides: TGTGCCAGCTCACCACCGGGGACAGGGGGAGAGACCCAGTACTTC. Translated: CASSPPGTGGETQYF.